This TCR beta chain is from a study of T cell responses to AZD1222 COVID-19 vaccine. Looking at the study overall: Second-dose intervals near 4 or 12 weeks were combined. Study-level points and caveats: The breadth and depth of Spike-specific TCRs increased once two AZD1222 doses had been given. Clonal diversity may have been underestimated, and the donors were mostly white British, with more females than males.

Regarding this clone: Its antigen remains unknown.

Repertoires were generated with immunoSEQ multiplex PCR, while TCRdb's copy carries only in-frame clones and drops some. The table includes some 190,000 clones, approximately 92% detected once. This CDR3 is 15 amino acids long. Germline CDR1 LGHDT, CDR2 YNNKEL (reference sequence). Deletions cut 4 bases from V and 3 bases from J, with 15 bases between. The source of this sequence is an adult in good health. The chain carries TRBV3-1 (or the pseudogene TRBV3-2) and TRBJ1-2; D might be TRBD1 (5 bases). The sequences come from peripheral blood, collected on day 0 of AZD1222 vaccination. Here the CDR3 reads CASSLGSGGDYGYTF. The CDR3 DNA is TGTGCCAGCAGCCTGGGGTCTGGGGGGGACTATGGCTACACCTTC.